A single sample is the source of the 15 T cell receptor beta chains below, sequenced in a study of CD8 T cells in ankylosing spondylitis. The study, taken as a whole, reports: Blood of patients with ankylosing spondylitis appeared to be characterized by a TCR beta motif of eight or nine highly homologous variants.

One entry per CDR3 protein results from TCRdb running MiXCR on the 5' RACE reads. The profile shows over 700,000 distinct CDR3 sequences, around 19% of them singletons. The antigens of these receptors remain unknown. Sequenced: blood, either unsorted or a sorted T cell fraction (not recorded which). The receptor source for this set is a male donor with ankylosing spondylitis.

There are a few counts of this clonotype. This rearrangement joins TRBV4-1 to TRBJ2-7; D not certain. This CDR3 is built from 13 residues. Germline V CDR1 and CDR2: MGHRA, YSYEKL. The V gene lost 1 base and the J gene lost 4 bases, with 8 bases spanning the gap. CDR3 amino acids: CASSQAVGYEQYF. CDR3 bases: TGCGCCAGCAGCCAAGCTGTCGGGTACGAGCAGTACTTC.

This clonotype was seen only a few times. A junction boundary mismatches the germline segment, possibly from a read error. The CDR3 DNA follows: TGTGCTAGCAGCCAATCCTCTAGCGGGGGGGCCGGGGAGACCCAGTACTTC. Amino acids: CASSQSSSGGAGETQYF. V is TRBV7-7 and J is TRBJ2-5; 12 bases line up with TRBD2. The CDR3 sequence is 17 residues long. Germline CDR1 is SSHAT and CDR2 is FNYEAQ (reference sequence).

This chain connects TRBV10-3 to TRBJ1-5, with a possible D match to TRBD1 (5 bases). Germline loops: CDR1 ENHRY, CDR2 SYGVKD. V was clipped by 2 bases and J by 6 bases, with 17 bases between them. This CDR3 is 16 amino acids long. In DNA, the CDR3 is TGTGCCATCAGTGAGAGAGGGCAGGGTGGTGTTCAGCCCCAGCATTTT. Its translation: CAISERGQGGVQPQHF.

This clonotype has just a few counts. The chain links TRBV20-1 to TRBJ2-1, with TRBD1 as a possible D gene (7 bases). Germline V CDR1 and CDR2: DFQATT, SNEGSKA (reference sequence). V was pared by 0 bases and J by 8 bases, with 17 bases between. This CDR3 is 15 amino acids long. This CDR3 is CSARDLRRGRDEQFF. DNA of the CDR3: TGCAGTGCTAGAGATCTCAGGAGGGGGCGAGATGAGCAGTTCTTC.

The table lists this clonotype with a few counts. The rearrangement uses TRBV2 and TRBJ1-1; the match to TRBD1 covers 8 bases. Germline assignment: CDR1 SNHLY and CDR2 FYNNEI. The CDR3 is 14 residues long. Germline trimming cut 6 bases from V and 5 bases from J; bases unmatched to any gene: 8. CDR3 coding DNA: TGTGCCAGCAGAGGAAGACAGGGGATGACTGAAGCTTTCTTT. Protein: CASRGRQGMTEAFF.

Here the CDR3 DNA reads TGTGCCACCAGTGATAATAGGACCCCCCAGACTGAAGCTTTCTTT. Translating gives CATSDNRTPQTEAFF. The rearrangement links TRBV24-1 to TRBJ1-1; D uncertain. The V gene lost 3 bases and the J gene lost 5 bases, with 15 bases spanning the gap. This CDR3 is built from 15 residues. In germline, CDR1 is KGHDR, CDR2 SFDVKD.

The sample holds a few counts of this clonotype. The gene calls are TRBV14 and TRBJ1-3, with 9 positions matching TRBD1. This CDR3 region has 15 residues. Looked up from germline, CDR1 is SGHDN and CDR2 is FVKESK. J was trimmed by 2 bases and V by 1 base; bases with no gene match: 0. The CDR3 is CASSQGQGAGNTIYF. The CDR3 DNA is TGTGCCAGCAGCCAAGGACAGGGGGCTGGAAACACCATATATTTT.

V usage is TRBV4-1 and J usage is TRBJ2-2, with D maybe TRBD1 (5 bases). The germline gives CDR1 MGHRA, CDR2 YSYEKL. Between the trimmed V and J ends, which lost 1 base and 7 bases, there was a span of 13 bases. CDR3 length: 15 residues. The CDR3 loop is CASSQVEQVHGELFF. CDR3 coding DNA: TGCGCCAGCAGCCAAGTTGAACAGGTCCACGGGGAGCTGTTTTTT.

This clonotype has ten or more counts. This sequence joins TRBV12-3 or TRBV12-4 and TRBJ2-5; 11 bases line up with TRBD2. The CDR3 runs 14 residues. J gave up 5 bases and V 7 bases, and 6 bases lay outside the gene matches. CDR3 region: CASTQTSGAETQYF. The CDR3 DNA sequence: TGTGCCAGCACACAGACTAGCGGGGCGGAGACCCAGTACTTC.

The V call is TRBV7-9, the J call TRBJ2-5; 10 positions agree with TRBD2. From germline, CDR1 is SEHNR and CDR2 FQNEAQ (reference sequence). This CDR3 region has 17 residues. V lost 5 bases and J lost 1; bases outside the gene matches: 10. The CDR3 bases are TGTGCCAGCAGCCCACCGAGGCAGCGGGAGGGCCAAGAGACCCAGTACTTC. Translation: CASSPPRQREGQETQYF.

The CDR3, as DNA: TGTGCCAGCAGCTTAGCCCTGACAGAGAACCTTGAAAAACTGTTTTTT. This codes for CASSLALTENLEKLFF. This rearrangement joins TRBV7-2 to TRBJ1-4; TRBD1 might be the D (5 bases). The germline V gene has CDR1 SGHTA and CDR2 FQGNSA. V was pared by 0 bases and J by 7 bases, with 15 bases between. The CDR3 has 16 residues.

This chain uses TRBV7-2 with TRBJ2-7; the D is unclear. V was trimmed by 1 base and J by 4 bases, leaving 14 bases between them. The CDR3 loop spans 15 amino acids. Germline CDR1 is SGHTA and CDR2 is FQGNSA. The CDR3 nucleotides read TGTGCCAGCAGCTTAGGATTGGACCTCCGGTACGAGCAGTACTTC. This encodes CASSLGLDLRYEQYF.

The genes are TRBV29-1 and TRBJ2-2; 8 bases fit TRBD2. V was pared by 3 bases and J by 5 bases, with 11 bases of the junction left unmatched. CDR3 size: 16 residues. Germline values: CDR1 SQVTM, CDR2 ANQGSEA. The DNA for the CDR3 is TGCAGCGTTGATGAGAGCCGGGAGGGCCGAACCGGGGAGCTGTTTTTT. It specifies CSVDESREGRTGELFF.

The rearrangement links TRBV5-6 to TRBJ1-1, with a possible D match to TRBD1 (6 bases). The CDR3 is 14 amino acids. In germline, CDR1 is SGHDT, CDR2 YYEEEE. Trimming stripped 6 bases from V and 0 bases from J, with 12 bases between. The CDR3 loop reads CASNQQGLNTEAFF. The DNA for the CDR3 is TGTGCCAGCAACCAACAGGGACTGAACACTGAAGCTTTCTTT.

This clonotype was detected many times. The rearrangement links TRBV6-1 to TRBJ1-1; D not resolved. Germline CDR1 MNHNS, CDR2 SASEGT. Between the trimmed V and J ends, which lost 5 bases and 1 base, there was a span of 11 bases. The CDR3 runs to 14 residues. CDR3 loop: CASSPDGGNTEAFF. CDR3 in DNA: TGTGCCAGCAGTCCCGACGGCGGGAACACTGAAGCTTTCTTT.